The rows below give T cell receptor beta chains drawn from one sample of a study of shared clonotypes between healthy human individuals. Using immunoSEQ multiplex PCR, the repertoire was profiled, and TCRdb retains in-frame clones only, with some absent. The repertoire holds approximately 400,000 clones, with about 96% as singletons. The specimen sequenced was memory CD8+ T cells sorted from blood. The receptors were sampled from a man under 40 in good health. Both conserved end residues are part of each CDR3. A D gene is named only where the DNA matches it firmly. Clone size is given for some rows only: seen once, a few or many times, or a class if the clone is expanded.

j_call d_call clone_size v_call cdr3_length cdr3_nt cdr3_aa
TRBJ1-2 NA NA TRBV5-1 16 TGCGCCAGCAGCTTGGCCTCCCCAGGGAATATCTATGGCTACACCTTC CASSLASPGNIYGYTF
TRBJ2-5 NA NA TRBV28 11 TGTGCCAGCAGTCGCCGGGAGACCCAGTACTTC CASSRRETQYF
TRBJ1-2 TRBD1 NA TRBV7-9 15 TGTGCCAGCAGTCCCTCGACAGGGGCGGGCTATGGCTACACCTTC CASSPSTGAGYGYTF
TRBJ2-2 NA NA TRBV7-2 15 TGTGCCAGCAGCTTAGTAGGGATGAACACCGGGGAGCTGTTTTTT CASSLVGMNTGELFF
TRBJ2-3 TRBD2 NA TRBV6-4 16 TGTGCCAGCAGTGAGGGACTAGCGGGCGACACAGATACGCAGTATTTT CASSEGLAGDTDTQYF
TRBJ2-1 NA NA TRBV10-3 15 TGTGCCATCAGTGAGGCCGTAAGCTCCTACAATGAGCAGTTCTTC CAISEAVSSYNEQFF
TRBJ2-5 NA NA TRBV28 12 TGTGCCAGCACGGGGACGGCGGAGACCCAGTACTTC CASTGTAETQYF
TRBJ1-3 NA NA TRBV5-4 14 TGTGCCAGCAGCTTGACAAACTCTGGAAACACCATATATTTT CASSLTNSGNTIYF
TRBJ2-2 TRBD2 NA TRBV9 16 TGTGCCAGCAGCGTAGGACTAGCGGGGAACACCGGGGAGCTGTTTTTT CASSVGLAGNTGELFF
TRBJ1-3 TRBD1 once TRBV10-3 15 TGTGCCATCAGTGGGGGACAGGGGGCTGGAAACACCATATATTTT CAISGGQGAGNTIYF
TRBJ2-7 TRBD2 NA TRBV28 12 TGTGCCAGCAGTCTAGCGGCCTACGAGCAGTACTTC CASSLAAYEQYF
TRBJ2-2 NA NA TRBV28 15 TGTGCCAGCAGTTTATTGTCAGGGCGTACCGGGGAGCTGTTTTTT CASSLLSGRTGELFF
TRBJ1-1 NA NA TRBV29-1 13 TGCAGCGTGGGTACGGCCGGGGACACTGAAGCTTTCTTT CSVGTAGDTEAFF
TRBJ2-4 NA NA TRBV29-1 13 TGCAGCGTTGGGCCTCTAGCCAAAAACATTCAGTACTTC CSVGPLAKNIQYF
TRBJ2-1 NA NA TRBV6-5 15 TGTGCCAGCAGTCCGGGACTCACAAGGGACAATGAGCAGTTCTTC CASSPGLTRDNEQFF
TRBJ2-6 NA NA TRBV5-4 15 TGTGCCAGCAGCGGCGCAGGGTGGAGGCCCAACGTCCTGACTTTC CASSGAGWRPNVLTF
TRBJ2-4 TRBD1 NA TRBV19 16 TGTGCCAGTAGTAGGCCAGCTCCCGGGACAGAAAACATTCAGTACTTC CASSRPAPGTENIQYF
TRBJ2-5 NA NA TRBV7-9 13 TGTGCCAGCAGCCCGCGGATCGGAGAGACCCAGTACTTC CASSPRIGETQYF
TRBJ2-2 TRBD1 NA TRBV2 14 TGTGCCAGCAGTGTGGGACAGGGGACCGGGGAGCTGTTTTTT CASSVGQGTGELFF
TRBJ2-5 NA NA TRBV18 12 TGTGCCAGCTCACCGTACCAAGAGACCCAGTACTTC CASSPYQETQYF